These 21 T cell receptor beta chains share one sample of origin, sequenced in a study of PD-1 blockade in classical Hodgkin lymphoma. Repertoires were generated with immunoSEQ multiplex PCR, while TCRdb's copy carries only in-frame clones and drops some. The data hold over 10,000 clones, with over 75% observed a single time. Each patient relapsed following autologous stem cell transplantation, and prior brentuximab vedotin exposure differed. Sequenced here: peripheral blood mononuclear cells (PBMCs), sampled at baseline. These TCRs come from a human donor with classical Hodgkin lymphoma.

This clone is labeled large. The chain links TRBV14 to TRBJ1-4, with D maybe TRBD1 (5 bases). Trimming stripped 4 bases from V and 7 bases from J, with 10 bases between. This CDR3 spans 13 amino acids. Germline V gene lookup returns CDR1 SGHDN and CDR2 FVKESK. This CDR3 is CASSRQLGEKLFF. In DNA, the CDR3 is TGTGCCAGCAGCCGACAGTTGGGTGAAAAACTGTTTTTT.

V usage is TRBV18 and J usage is TRBJ1-5; TRBD1 might be the D (5 bases). The CDR3 contains 15 residues. Germline CDR1 KGHSH, CDR2 LQKENI. V lost 1 base and J lost 2, with 9 bases in between. The CDR3 is CASSPREGGNQPQHF. In nucleotides, the CDR3 is TGTGCCAGCTCACCACGAGAAGGGGGCAATCAGCCCCAGCATTTT. Full variable domain (missing parts from reference TRBV18 and TRBJ1-5): NAGVMQNPRHLVRRRGQEARLRCSPMKGHSHVYWYRQLPEEGLKFMVYLQKENIIDESGMPKERFSAEFPKEGPSILRIQQVVRGDSAAYFCASSPREGGNQPQHFGDGTRLSIL.

The chain joins TRBV4-1 to TRBJ2-7; weak D call: TRBD1 (5 bases). V was shortened by 0 bases and J by 9 bases, with 21 bases between the two germline ends. Germline assignment: CDR1 MGHRA and CDR2 YSYEKL. The CDR3 runs 16 residues. The CDR3 here is CASSQDNSDTPTVQYF. Written as DNA, the CDR3 is TGCGCCAGCAGCCAAGATAACTCGGACACCCCAACGGTGCAGTACTTC.

The V call is TRBV7-9, the J call TRBJ2-3; 10 bases match TRBD1. Germline V lookup: CDR1 SEHNR, CDR2 FQNEAQ (reference sequence). V shed 5 bases, J shed 2 bases, and the junction held 7 bases outside the gene matches. The CDR3 loop spans 16 amino acids. CDR3 region: CASSQTGTGVTDTQYF. Here the CDR3 DNA reads TGTGCCAGCAGCCAAACCGGGACAGGGGTCACAGATACGCAGTATTTT.

The rearrangement joins TRBV6-1 to TRBJ2-7; weak D call: TRBD1 (5 bases). Looked up from germline, CDR1 is MNHNS and CDR2 is SASEGT. Trimming cost V 4 bases and J 3 bases, with 7 bases left between them. The length of the CDR3 is 12 residues. The CDR3: CASSAQDYEQYF. CDR3 sequence (DNA): TGTGCCAGCAGTGCACAGGACTACGAGCAGTACTTC.

The rearrangement links TRBV21-1 to TRBJ2-7. TRBV21-1 is recorded as a pseudogene. CDR3 length: 12 amino acids. CDR3 loop: CASSKAQYEQYF. CDR3 nucleotides: TGTGCCAGCAGCAAAGCGCAATACGAGCAGTACTTC.

In DNA form, the CDR3 reads TGTGCCAGCAGTTTTTGGGGGGGGGCTGGAAATGAGCAGTTCTTC. This codes for CASSFWGGAGNEQFF. V is TRBV27 and J is TRBJ2-1, with a possible D match to TRBD2 (7 bases). Germline lookup yields CDR1 MNHEY and CDR2 SMNVEV (reference sequence). The V end was cut by 3 bases, the J end by 7 bases, with 16 bases between. The CDR3 loop spans 15 amino acids.

The chain has TRBV7-9 and TRBJ2-5, with 12 bases lining up with TRBD2. The CDR3 is made up of 14 amino acids. V lost 5 bases to trimming and J lost 5 bases; unmatched junction nucleotides: 3. The germline CDR1 and CDR2 sequences are SEHNR and FQNEAQ (reference sequence). For the CDR3, the DNA is TGTGCCAGCAGCACTAGCGGGGGGCGGGAGACCCAGTACTTC. Its protein product is CASSTSGGRETQYF.

In this sample, this clone turned up a few times. This chain connects TRBV4-3 to TRBJ2-3; no clear D gene. The CDR3 is 14 amino acids. The germline V gene encodes CDR1 LGHNA and CDR2 YSLEER. V was trimmed by 0 bases and J by 6 bases, leaving 10 bases between them. CDR3 amino acids: CASSQENGADTQYF. The CDR3 nucleotides are TGCGCCAGCAGCCAAGAAAATGGAGCTGATACGCAGTATTTT.

This chain uses TRBV10-3 with TRBJ1-5, with D perhaps TRBD1 (5 bases). Germline-derived CDR1 and CDR2 are ENHRY and SYGVKD. This CDR3 contains 13 residues. V was shortened by 10 bases and J by 7 bases, with 17 bases between the two germline ends. The CDR3 loop is CATGGGVAQPQHF. The CDR3 DNA is TGTGCCACCGGGGGGGGAGTAGCCCAGCCCCAGCATTTT.

The gene calls are TRBV27 and TRBJ2-1; TRBD1 matches at 9 bases. The CDR3 has 15 amino acids. Looked up from germline, CDR1 is MNHEY and CDR2 is SMNVEV (reference sequence). Trimming removed 3 bases from V and 4 bases from J; junction bases left unmatched: 4. CDR3 sequence: CASSFQGTGYNEQFF. In DNA form, the CDR3 reads TGTGCCAGCAGTTTTCAGGGGACAGGGTACAATGAGCAGTTCTTC.

This clone showed up just a few times. V gene TRBV5-4 combines with J gene TRBJ1-2; tentatively, D is TRBD1 (5 bases). Trimming took 2 bases from V and 4 from J, leaving 9 bases between them. Germline CDR1 reads SGHNT; CDR2 reads YYREEE (reference sequence). CDR3 length: 13 amino acids. CDR3 in DNA: TGTGCCAGCAGCTTAGGACAAACCTATGGCTACACCTTC. Amino acid sequence: CASSLGQTYGYTF. Looking up the rest from reference TRBV5-4 and TRBJ1-2 gives the full variable domain: ETGVTQSPTHLIKTRGQQVTLRCSSQSGHNTVSWYQQALGQGPQFIFQYYREEENGRGNFPPRFSGLQFPNYSSELNVNALELDDSALYLCASSLGQTYGYTFGSGTRLTVV.

This clone was recorded only once. V and J are TRBV7-9 and TRBJ1-1; 11 nucleotides align to TRBD1. CDR1 is SEHNR and CDR2 is FQNEAQ in the germline V gene (reference sequence). The CDR3 covers 16 residues. V was pared by 1 base and J by 7 bases, with 8 bases of the junction left unmatched. The CDR3 bases are TGTGCCAGCAGCTTAGGGCCGGGACAGGGGGTAGTTGAAGCTTTCTTT. Translating gives CASSLGPGQGVVEAFF. The full variable domain, rest sourced from reference TRBV7-9 and TRBJ1-1, is DTGVSQNPRHKITKRGQNVTFRCDPISEHNRLYWYRQTLGQGPEFLTYFQNEAQLEKSRLLSDRFSAERPKGSFSTLEIQRTEQGDSAMYLCASSLGPGQGVVEAFFGQGTRLTVV.

This chain uses TRBV5-4 with TRBJ2-6, with unresolved D. V gave up 4 bases and J gave up 0 bases, with 8 bases separating them. This CDR3 has 15 residues. The germline CDR1 and CDR2 sequences are SGHNT and YYREEE (reference sequence). CDR3 DNA sequence: TGTGCCAGCAGCATAGAAGCCTCTGGGGCCAACGTCCTGACTTTC. This gives the protein CASSIEASGANVLTF.

V is TRBV28 and J is TRBJ1-2; D remains unclear. The CDR3 sequence is 14 residues long. Looked up from germline, CDR1 is MDHEN and CDR2 is SYDVKM. V was shortened by 2 bases and J by 7 bases, with 14 bases between the two germline ends. CDR3 in amino acids: CASSLLGSPFGYTF. Written as DNA, the CDR3 is TGTGCCAGCAGTTTACTAGGCAGCCCTTTTGGCTACACCTTC.

This clone was picked up one time. This chain joins TRBV5-1 and TRBJ2-7; D is unresolved. The germline gives CDR1 SGHRS, CDR2 YFSETQ. Trimming pared 3 bases from V and 3 bases from J, leaving 4 bases between. This CDR3 spans 11 amino acids. This CDR3 reads CASSSNYEQYF. The CDR3 DNA sequence: TGCGCCAGCAGCTCAAACTACGAGCAGTACTTC.

The chain employs TRBV18 and TRBJ2-7, with TRBD2 as a possible D gene (6 bases). The V end lost 1 base, the J end lost 3 bases, and 7 bases lay between the germline ends. From germline, CDR1 is KGHSH and CDR2 LQKENI. The CDR3 runs 13 residues. The CDR3 nucleotides read TGTGCCAGCTCACCACGGGGAGGCTACGAGCAGTACTTC. Protein product: CASSPRGGYEQYF.

This chain joins TRBV5-3 and TRBJ2-7; TRBD1 matches at 10 bases. TRBV5-3 is marked as an open reading frame, function uncertain. The CDR3 has 15 amino acids. J was trimmed by 5 bases and V by 4 bases; bases with no gene match: 9. The CDR3 protein is CARSIPGTGVDEQYF. The CDR3 nucleotides are TGTGCCAGAAGCATCCCCGGGACAGGGGTAGACGAGCAGTACTTC.

The chain carries TRBV5-5 and TRBJ1-4; D is possibly TRBD1 (5 bases). This CDR3 comprises 15 residues. Per germline, CDR1 SGHKS and CDR2 YYEKEE (reference sequence). Trimming pared 4 bases from V and 5 bases from J, leaving 15 bases between. The CDR3 DNA sequence: TGTGCCAGCAGCGGGGCCAGGCCACAGAATGAAAAACTGTTTTTT. It yields the protein CASSGARPQNEKLFF.

The V call is TRBV5-1, the J call TRBJ1-4; TRBD1 matches at 9 bases. Trimming cost V 4 bases and J 8 bases; bases outside gene matches: 6. CDR3 length equals 14 residues. CDR1 and CDR2 (germline): SGHRS, YFSETQ. CDR3 bases: TGCGCCAGCAGCAGGGGACAGGGCGGAGAAAAACTGTTTTTT. It is translated as CASSRGQGGEKLFF.

This sequence joins TRBV18 and TRBJ1-4, with D perhaps TRBD1 (6 bases). Between the trimmed V and J ends, which lost 4 bases and 6 bases, there was a span of 12 bases. Germline V lookup: CDR1 KGHSH, CDR2 LQKENI. The CDR3 has 14 amino acids. This chain's CDR3 is CASSRMGGDEKLFF. The CDR3 bases are TGTGCCAGCTCACGAATGGGGGGCGATGAAAAACTGTTTTTT. The variable domain in full, completed from reference TRBV18 and TRBJ1-4, reads NAGVMQNPRHLVRRRGQEARLRCSPMKGHSHVYWYRQLPEEGLKFMVYLQKENIIDESGMPKERFSAEFPKEGPSILRIQQVVRGDSAAYFCASSRMGGDEKLFFGSGTQLSVL.